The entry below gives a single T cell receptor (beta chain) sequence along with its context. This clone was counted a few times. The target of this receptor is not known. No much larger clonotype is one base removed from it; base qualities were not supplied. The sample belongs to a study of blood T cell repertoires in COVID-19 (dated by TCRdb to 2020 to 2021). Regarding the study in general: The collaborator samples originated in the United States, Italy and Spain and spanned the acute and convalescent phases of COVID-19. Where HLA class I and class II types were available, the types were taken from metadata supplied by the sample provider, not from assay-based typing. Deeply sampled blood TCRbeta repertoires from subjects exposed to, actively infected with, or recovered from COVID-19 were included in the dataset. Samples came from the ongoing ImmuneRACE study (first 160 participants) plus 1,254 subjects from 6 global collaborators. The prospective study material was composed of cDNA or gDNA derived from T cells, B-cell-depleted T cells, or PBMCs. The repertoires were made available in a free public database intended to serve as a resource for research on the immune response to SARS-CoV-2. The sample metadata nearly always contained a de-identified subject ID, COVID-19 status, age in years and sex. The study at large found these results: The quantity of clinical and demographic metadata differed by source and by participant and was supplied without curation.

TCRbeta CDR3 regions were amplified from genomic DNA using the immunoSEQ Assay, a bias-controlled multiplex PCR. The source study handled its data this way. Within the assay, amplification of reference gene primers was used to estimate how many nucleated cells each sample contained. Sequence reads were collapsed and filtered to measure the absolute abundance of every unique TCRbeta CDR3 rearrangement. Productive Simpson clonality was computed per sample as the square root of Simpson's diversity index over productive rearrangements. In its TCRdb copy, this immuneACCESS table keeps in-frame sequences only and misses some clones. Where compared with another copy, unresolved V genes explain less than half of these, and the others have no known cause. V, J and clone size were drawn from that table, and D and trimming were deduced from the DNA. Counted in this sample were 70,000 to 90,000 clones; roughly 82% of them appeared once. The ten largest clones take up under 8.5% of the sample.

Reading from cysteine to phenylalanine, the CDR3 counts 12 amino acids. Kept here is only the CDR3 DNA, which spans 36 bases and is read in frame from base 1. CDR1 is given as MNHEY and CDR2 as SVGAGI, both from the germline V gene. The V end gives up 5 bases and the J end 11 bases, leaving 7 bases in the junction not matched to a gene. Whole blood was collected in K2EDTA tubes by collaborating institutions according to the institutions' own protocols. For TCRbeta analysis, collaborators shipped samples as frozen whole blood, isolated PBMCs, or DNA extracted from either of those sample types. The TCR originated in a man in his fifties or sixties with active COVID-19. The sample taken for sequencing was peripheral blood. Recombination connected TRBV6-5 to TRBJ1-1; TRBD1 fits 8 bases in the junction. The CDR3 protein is CASSRHRGGAFF. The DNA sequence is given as TGTGCCAGCAGTCGGCACAGGGGGGGGGCTTTCTTT.